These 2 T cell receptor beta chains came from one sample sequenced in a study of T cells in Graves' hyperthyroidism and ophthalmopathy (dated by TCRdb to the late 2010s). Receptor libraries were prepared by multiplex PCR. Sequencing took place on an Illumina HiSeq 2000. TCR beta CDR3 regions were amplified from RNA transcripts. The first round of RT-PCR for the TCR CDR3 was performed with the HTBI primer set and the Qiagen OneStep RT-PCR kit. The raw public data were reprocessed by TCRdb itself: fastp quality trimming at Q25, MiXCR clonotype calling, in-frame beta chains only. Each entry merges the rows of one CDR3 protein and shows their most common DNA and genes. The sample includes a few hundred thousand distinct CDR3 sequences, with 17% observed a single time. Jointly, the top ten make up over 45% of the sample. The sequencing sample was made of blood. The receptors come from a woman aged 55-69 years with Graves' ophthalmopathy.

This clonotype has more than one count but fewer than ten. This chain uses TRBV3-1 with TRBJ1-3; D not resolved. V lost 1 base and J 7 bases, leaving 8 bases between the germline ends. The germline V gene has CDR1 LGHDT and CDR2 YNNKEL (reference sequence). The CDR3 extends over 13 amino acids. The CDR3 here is CASSQGLHNTIYF. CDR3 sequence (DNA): TGTGCCAGCAGCCAAGGTTTGCATAACACCATATATTTT.

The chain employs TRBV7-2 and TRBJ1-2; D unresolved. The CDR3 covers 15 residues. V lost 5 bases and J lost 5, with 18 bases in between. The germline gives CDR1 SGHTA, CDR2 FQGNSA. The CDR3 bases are TGTGCCAGCAGCACAATCGCGGGGAGTGGGTATGGCTACACCTTC. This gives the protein CASSTIAGSGYGYTF.